This T cell receptor (beta chain) was retrieved from a study of OX40 agonist ivuxolimab in advanced cancers. As concerns this clone: Its antigen is as yet unknown.

Germline V gene data show CDR1 as MDHEN and CDR2 as SYDVKM. The length of the CDR3 is 12 residues. Trimming shortened V by 5 bases and J by 2 bases, and 7 bases separated the two germline ends. Findings of the study overall: Some nonresponders likewise displayed low normalized T-cell clonal expansion. Researchers did not determine the expanded peripheral T cells' antigen specificity. At doses 0.1 to 3.0 mg/kg, CD4+ and CD8+ clones expanded.

Sequencing was performed with immunoSEQ multiplex PCR; in TCRdb, only in-frame clones are kept and a portion is missing. The sample gives under 95,000 clones, roughly nine tenths of which show up once; about 9% is in the top ten. V is TRBV28 and J is TRBJ2-7; D is unresolved. The TCR sequence derives from an adult with an advanced solid tumor such as melanoma, head and neck, liver or kidney cancer. The sample here was CD4+ or CD8+ T cells sorted from blood, taken in a trial of the OX40 agonist ivuxolimab. CDR3 sequence: CASSASTYEQYF. DNA of the CDR3: TGTGCCAGCAGTGCGTCTACCTACGAGCAGTACTTC. The complete variable domain, with remaining parts taken from reference TRBV28 and TRBJ2-7, reads DVKVTQSSRYLVKRTGEKVFLECVQDMDHENMFWYRQDPGLGLRLIYFSYDVKMKEKGDIPEGYSVSREKKERFSLILESASTNQTSMYLCASSASTYEQYFGPGTRLTVT.